These 4 T cell receptor beta chains came from one sample sequenced in a study of OX40 agonist ivuxolimab in advanced cancers. Here immunoSEQ multiplex PCR was the method, and the copy in TCRdb shows in-frame clones only, minus some. The sample consists of some 63,000 clones, 84% of them appearing once. The material sequenced was CD4+ or CD8+ T cells sorted from blood, taken in a trial of the OX40 agonist ivuxolimab. The receptors come from an adult with an advanced solid tumor such as melanoma, head and neck, liver or kidney cancer.

The chain combines TRBV11-2 with TRBJ2-3, with 15 bases identical to TRBD2. CDR1 and CDR2 (germline): SGHAT, FQNNGV. The CDR3 sequence is 15 residues long. V was clipped by 4 bases and J by 6 bases; unmatched bases: 2. CDR3: CASSSGTSGGDTQYF. The CDR3 DNA sequence: TGTGCCAGCAGCTCCGGGACTAGCGGGGGGGATACGCAGTATTTT.

CDR3 bases: TGCGCCAGCAGCTTGGAGAGCTCTGGAAACACCATATATTTT. It encodes CASSLESSGNTIYF. The rearrangement uses TRBV5-1 and TRBJ1-3, with D hard to call. The CDR3 covers 14 residues. CDR1 and CDR2 (germline): SGHRS, YFSETQ. The ends were cut back, 0 bases at V and 0 bases at J, with 4 bases in the middle.

This clone was recorded once. The chain is built from TRBV7-9 and TRBJ2-7; 8 positions match TRBD2. The V gene's germline CDR1 is SEHNR and CDR2 FQNEAQ (reference sequence). The CDR3 runs to 14 residues. V lost 4 bases and J lost 3; bases outside the gene matches: 5. CDR3 region: CASSSPGLVYEQYF. CDR3 sequence (DNA): TGTGCCAGCAGCTCTCCGGGACTAGTCTACGAGCAGTACTTC.

V and J are TRBV29-1 and TRBJ2-1, with D hard to call. V was trimmed by 6 bases and J by 6 bases, leaving 9 bases between them. Germline V gene data show CDR1 as SQVTM and CDR2 as ANQGSEA. The CDR3 covers 11 residues. The CDR3 loop is CSVALGNEQFF. CDR3 in DNA: TGCAGCGTCGCGCTTGGCAATGAGCAGTTCTTC.